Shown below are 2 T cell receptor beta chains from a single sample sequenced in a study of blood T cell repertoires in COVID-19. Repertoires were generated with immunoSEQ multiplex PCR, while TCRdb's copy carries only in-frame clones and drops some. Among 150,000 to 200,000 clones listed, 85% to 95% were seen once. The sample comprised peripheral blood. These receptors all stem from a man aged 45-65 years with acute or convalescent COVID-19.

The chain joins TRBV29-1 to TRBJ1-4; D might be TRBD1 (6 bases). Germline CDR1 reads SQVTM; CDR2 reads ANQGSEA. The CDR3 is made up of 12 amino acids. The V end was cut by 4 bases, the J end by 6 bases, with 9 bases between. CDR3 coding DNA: TGCAGCGTTGCCAGGGGCGATGAAAAACTGTTTTTT. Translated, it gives CSVARGDEKLFF.

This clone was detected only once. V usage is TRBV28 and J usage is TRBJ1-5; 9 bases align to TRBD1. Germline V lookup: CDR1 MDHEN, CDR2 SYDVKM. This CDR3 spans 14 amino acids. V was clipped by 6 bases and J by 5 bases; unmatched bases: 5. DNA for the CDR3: TGTGCCAGCAGGGCCGGGACAGGGTATCAGCCCCAGCATTTT. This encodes CASRAGTGYQPQHF. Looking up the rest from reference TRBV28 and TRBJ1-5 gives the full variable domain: DVKVTQSSRYLVKRTGEKVFLECVQDMDHENMFWYRQDPGLGLRLIYFSYDVKMKEKGDIPEGYSVSREKKERFSLILESASTNQTSMYLCASRAGTGYQPQHFGDGTRLSIL.